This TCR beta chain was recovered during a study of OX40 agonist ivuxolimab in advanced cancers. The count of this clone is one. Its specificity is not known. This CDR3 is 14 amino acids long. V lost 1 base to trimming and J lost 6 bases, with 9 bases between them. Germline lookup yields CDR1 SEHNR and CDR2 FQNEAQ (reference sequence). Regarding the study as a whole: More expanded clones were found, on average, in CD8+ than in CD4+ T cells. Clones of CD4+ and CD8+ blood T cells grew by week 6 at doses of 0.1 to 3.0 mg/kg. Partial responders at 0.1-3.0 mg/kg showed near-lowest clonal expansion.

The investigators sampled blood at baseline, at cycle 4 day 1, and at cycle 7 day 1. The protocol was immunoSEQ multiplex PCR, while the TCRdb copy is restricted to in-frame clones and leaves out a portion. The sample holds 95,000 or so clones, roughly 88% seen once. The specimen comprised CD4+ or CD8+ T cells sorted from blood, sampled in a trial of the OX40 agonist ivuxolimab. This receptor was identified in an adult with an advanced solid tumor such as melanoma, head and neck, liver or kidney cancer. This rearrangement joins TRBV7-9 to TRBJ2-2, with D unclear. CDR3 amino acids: CASSLGRNAGELFF. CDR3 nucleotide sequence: TGTGCCAGCAGCTTAGGGAGAAACGCCGGGGAGCTGTTTTTT.